The 10 T cell receptor beta chains below come from one sample, sequenced in a study of T-cell reconstitution after alpha-beta-depleted transplantation in children. Unique molecular identifiers were incorporated into the prepared TCRbeta library. TCRdb re-called the PCR reads through MiXCR, storing one row per CDR3 protein. The sample holds around 190,000 distinct CDR3 sequences; approximately 6.9% are singletons and the top ten take 5% to 6.5%. The material sequenced was PBMCs, taken before TCRalphabeta/CD19-depleted stem cell transplant. The receptor source for this set is a boy younger than 10 with acute lymphoblastic leukemia, due to receive a stem cell transplant.

This clonotype was seen repeatedly, ten times or more. In DNA form, the CDR3 reads TGCAGCGTTCATAGGGTCGGGATTAAAGAGACCCAGTACTTC. Its protein is CSVHRVGIKETQYF. The gene calls are TRBV29-1 and TRBJ2-5, with D perhaps matching TRBD2 (5 bases). CDR1 and CDR2 (germline): SQVTM, ANQGSEA. CDR3 size: 14 residues. V shed 5 bases and J shed 3 bases, with 16 bases lying between them.

This clonotype appeared many times. V usage is TRBV11-2 and J usage is TRBJ2-3; D is perhaps TRBD2 (6 bases). There are 15 residues in the CDR3. Trimming shortened V by 5 bases and J by 2 bases, and 14 bases separated the two germline ends. The germline V gene encodes CDR1 SGHAT and CDR2 FQNNGV. The CDR3 is CASSDRWGDTDTQYF. DNA for the CDR3: TGTGCCAGCAGCGATCGGTGGGGGGACACAGATACGCAGTATTTT.

This clonotype was counted ten times or more. The chain combines TRBV5-1 with TRBJ2-1, with 7 positions matching TRBD2. Germline CDR1 is SGHRS and CDR2 is YFSETQ. The J segment lost 2 bases and the V segment lost 0 bases, leaving 5 bases of the junction unmatched. The CDR3 is 16 amino acids. The CDR3 loop reads CASSLALAAPYNEQFF. CDR3 bases: TGCGCCAGCAGCTTGGCTCTAGCGGCCCCCTACAATGAGCAGTTCTTC.

This clonotype was seen many times. The chain employs TRBV7-9 and TRBJ2-5, with 8 bases aligning to TRBD1. The germline V gene has CDR1 SEHNR and CDR2 FQNEAQ (reference sequence). This CDR3 has 14 amino acids. The V and J ends lost 6 bases and 5 bases, in that order; junction bases with no gene match: 8. The CDR3 sequence is CASSYDRGRETQYF. Here the CDR3 DNA reads TGTGCCAGCAGTTATGACAGGGGCCGGGAGACCCAGTACTTC.

This clonotype was found many times. This chain connects TRBV16 to TRBJ2-7; D not resolved. The CDR3 has 15 residues. V lost 2 bases to trimming and J lost 0 bases, with 11 bases between them. In germline, CDR1 is KGHSY, CDR2 FQNENV. In DNA, the CDR3 is TGTGCCAGCAGCCAAGTAGCAGACTTCTCCTACGAGCAGTACTTC. As protein: CASSQVADFSYEQYF.

This clonotype was counted ten times or more. The J gene is TRBJ2-5, the V gene TRBV5-5; D is unclear. This CDR3 region has 15 residues. Trimming cost V 2 bases and J 1 base, with 12 bases left between them. Germline values: CDR1 SGHKS, CDR2 YYEKEE (reference sequence). The CDR3 DNA reads as TGTGCCAGCAGCTTAGGCCGGATGGCCCAAGAGACCCAGTACTTC. As protein: CASSLGRMAQETQYF. Full variable domain (remainder filled in from reference TRBV5-5 and TRBJ2-5): DAGVTQSPTHLIKTRGQQVTLRCSPISGHKSVSWYQQVLGQGPQFIFQYYEKEERGRGNFPDRFSARQFPNYSSELNVNALLLGDSALYLCASSLGRMAQETQYFGPGTRLLVL.

At least ten counts were recorded for this clonotype. The chain uses TRBV29-1 and TRBJ2-1; 8 bases agree with TRBD2. CDR1 and CDR2 from the germline V gene are SQVTM and ANQGSEA. With 2 bases clipped from V and 7 bases from J, the junction kept 7 bases outside the gene matches. This CDR3 comprises 14 residues. The DNA for the CDR3 is TGCAGCGTTGAAAAGCCCGGGAGGGAGAATGAGCAGTTCTTC. Protein product: CSVEKPGRENEQFF.

This clonotype showed up many times. The rearrangement links TRBV7-8 to TRBJ2-7, with D tentatively TRBD1 (6 bases). The ends were cut back, 5 bases at V and 3 bases at J, with 11 bases in the middle. Germline V lookup: CDR1 SGHVS, CDR2 FQNEAQ. The CDR3 is made up of 13 amino acids. The CDR3, as DNA: TGTGCCAGCAGCCTGCAGGACAGCTACGAGCAGTACTTC. It yields the protein CASSLQDSYEQYF.

The chain couples TRBV9 to TRBJ2-4; 8 nucleotides line up with TRBD1. This CDR3 is 15 amino acids long. V was clipped by 4 bases and J by 6 bases; unmatched bases: 9. Germline V gene sequence: CDR1 SGDLS, CDR2 YYNGEE. Here the CDR3 reads CASSSTGDRLNIQYF. As DNA, the CDR3 is TGTGCCAGCAGCTCGACGGGGGACAGGCTAAACATTCAGTACTTC.

This clonotype was picked up a small number of times. J is TRBJ2-7 and V is TRBV7-9; D is unclear. V was clipped by 7 bases and J by 0 bases, with 13 bases between them. The CDR3 spans 14 residues. Germline V lookup: CDR1 SEHNR, CDR2 FQNEAQ (reference sequence). CDR3 DNA sequence: TGTGCCAGCAATCCCGGCAGCAACTCCTACGAGCAGTACTTC. Translating gives CASNPGSNSYEQYF.